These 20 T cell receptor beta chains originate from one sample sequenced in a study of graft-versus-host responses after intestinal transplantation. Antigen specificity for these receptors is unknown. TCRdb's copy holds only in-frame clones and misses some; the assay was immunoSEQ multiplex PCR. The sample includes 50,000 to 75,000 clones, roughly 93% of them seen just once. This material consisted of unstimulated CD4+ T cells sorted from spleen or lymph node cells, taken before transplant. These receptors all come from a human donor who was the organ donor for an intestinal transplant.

For the CDR3, the DNA is TGTGCCAGCAGCCCCAGACAGCAAGAGACCCAGTACTTC. The encoded protein is CASSPRQQETQYF. This chain joins TRBV5-4 and TRBJ2-5; a possible D gene is TRBD1 (5 bases). Germline lookup yields CDR1 SGHNT and CDR2 YYREEE (reference sequence). V lost 4 bases and J 2 bases, leaving 9 bases between the germline ends. This CDR3 is 13 amino acids long.

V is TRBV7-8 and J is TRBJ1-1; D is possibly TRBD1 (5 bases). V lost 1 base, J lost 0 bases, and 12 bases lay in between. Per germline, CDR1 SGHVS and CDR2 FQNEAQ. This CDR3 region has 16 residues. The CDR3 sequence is CASSLEGWGLNTEAFF. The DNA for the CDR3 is TGTGCCAGCAGCTTAGAGGGATGGGGACTGAACACTGAAGCTTTCTTT.

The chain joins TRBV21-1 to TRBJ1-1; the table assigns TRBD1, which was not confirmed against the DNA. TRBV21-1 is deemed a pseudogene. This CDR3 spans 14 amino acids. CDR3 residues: CASSSSDRHTEAFF. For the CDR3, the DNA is TGTGCCAGCAGCAGTTCCGACAGACACACTGAAGCTTTCTTT.

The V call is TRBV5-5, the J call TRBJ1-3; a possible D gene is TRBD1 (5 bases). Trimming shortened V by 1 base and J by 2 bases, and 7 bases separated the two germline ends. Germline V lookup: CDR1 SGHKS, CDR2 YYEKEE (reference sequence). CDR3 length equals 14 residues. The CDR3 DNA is TGTGCCAGCAGCTTGTCAGGGACTGGAAACACCATATATTTT. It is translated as CASSLSGTGNTIYF.

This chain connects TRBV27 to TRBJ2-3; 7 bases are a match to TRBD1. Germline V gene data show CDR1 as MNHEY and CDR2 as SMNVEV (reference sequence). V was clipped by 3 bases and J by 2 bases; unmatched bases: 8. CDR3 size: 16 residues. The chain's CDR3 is CASSFLRGPYTDTQYF. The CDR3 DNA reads TGTGCCAGCAGTTTTCTGAGGGGGCCGTACACAGATACGCAGTATTTT.

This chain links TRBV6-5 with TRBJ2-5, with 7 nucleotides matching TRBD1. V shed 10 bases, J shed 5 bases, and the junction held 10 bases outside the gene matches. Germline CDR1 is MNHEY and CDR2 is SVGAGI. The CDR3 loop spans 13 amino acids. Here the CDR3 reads CATKQGLRETQYF. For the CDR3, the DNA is TGTGCCACAAAACAGGGGTTGAGGGAGACCCAGTACTTC.

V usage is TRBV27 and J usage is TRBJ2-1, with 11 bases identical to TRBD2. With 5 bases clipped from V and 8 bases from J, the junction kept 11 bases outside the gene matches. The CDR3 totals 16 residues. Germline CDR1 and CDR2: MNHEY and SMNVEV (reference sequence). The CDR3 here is CASSDSGGAKRHEQFF. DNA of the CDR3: TGTGCCAGCAGTGATAGCGGGGGGGCTAAGAGGCATGAGCAGTTCTTC.

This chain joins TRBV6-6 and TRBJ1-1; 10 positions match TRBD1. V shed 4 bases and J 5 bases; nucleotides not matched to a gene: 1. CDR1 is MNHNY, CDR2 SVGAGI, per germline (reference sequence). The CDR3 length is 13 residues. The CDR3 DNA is TGTGCCAGCAGTTGGGACAGGGGAACTGAAGCTTTCTTT. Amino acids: CASSWDRGTEAFF.

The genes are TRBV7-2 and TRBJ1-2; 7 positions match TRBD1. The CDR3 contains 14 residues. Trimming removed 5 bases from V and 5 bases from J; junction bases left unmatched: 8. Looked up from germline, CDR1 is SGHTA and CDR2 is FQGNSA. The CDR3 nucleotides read TGTGCCAGCAGCCCGTCGACAGGGTTATATGGCTACACCTTC. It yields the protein CASSPSTGLYGYTF.

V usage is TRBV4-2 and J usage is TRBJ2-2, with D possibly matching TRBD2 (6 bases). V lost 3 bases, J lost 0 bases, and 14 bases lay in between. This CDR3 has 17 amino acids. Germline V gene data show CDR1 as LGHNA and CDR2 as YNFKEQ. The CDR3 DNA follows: TGTGCCAGCAGCCATGTACAGTCGGGGGCGAACACCGGGGAGCTGTTTTTT. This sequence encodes CASSHVQSGANTGELFF.

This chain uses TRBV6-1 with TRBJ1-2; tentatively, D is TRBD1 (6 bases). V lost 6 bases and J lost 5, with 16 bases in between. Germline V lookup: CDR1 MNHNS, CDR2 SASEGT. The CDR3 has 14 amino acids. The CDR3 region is CASRDTGKSYGYTF. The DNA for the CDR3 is TGTGCCAGCAGGGACACAGGGAAGAGTTATGGCTACACCTTC.

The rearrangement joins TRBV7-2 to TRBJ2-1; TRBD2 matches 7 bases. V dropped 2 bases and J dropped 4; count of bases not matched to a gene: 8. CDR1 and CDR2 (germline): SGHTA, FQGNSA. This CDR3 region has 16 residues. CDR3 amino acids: CASSLYLSGVYNEQFF. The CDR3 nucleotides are TGTGCCAGCAGCTTATATCTCAGCGGGGTATACAATGAGCAGTTCTTC.

The CDR3 sequence: CASSLDGILQPQHF. The CDR3 DNA sequence: TGTGCCAGCAGCTTAGATGGAATTCTTCAGCCCCAGCATTTT. The chain links TRBV7-8 to TRBJ1-5; D is ambiguous. Germline-derived CDR1 and CDR2 are SGHVS and FQNEAQ. The CDR3 totals 14 residues. V lost 1 base and J lost 6, with 10 bases in between.

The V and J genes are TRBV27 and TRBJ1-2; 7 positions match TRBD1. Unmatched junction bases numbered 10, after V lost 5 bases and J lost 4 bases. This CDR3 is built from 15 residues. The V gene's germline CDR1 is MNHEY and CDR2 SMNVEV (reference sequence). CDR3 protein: CASSRDMRGPYGYTF. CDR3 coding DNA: TGTGCCAGCAGTAGGGACATGAGGGGGCCCTATGGCTACACCTTC.

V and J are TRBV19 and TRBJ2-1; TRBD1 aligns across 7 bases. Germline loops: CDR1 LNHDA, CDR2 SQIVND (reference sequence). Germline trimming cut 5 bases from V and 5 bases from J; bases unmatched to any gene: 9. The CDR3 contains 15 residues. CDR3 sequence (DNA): TGTGCCAGTAGTCCTTTGGACAGGATTAACAATGAGCAGTTCTTC. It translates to CASSPLDRINNEQFF.

CDR3 in amino acids: CASSFSSHNYGYTF. The CDR3 DNA sequence: TGTGCCAGCAGTTTTTCGTCCCACAACTATGGCTACACCTTC. The chain combines TRBV27 with TRBJ1-2; D is unclear. The CDR3 contains 14 residues. The V end was cut by 3 bases, the J end by 2 bases, with 10 bases between. Germline V gene sequence: CDR1 MNHEY, CDR2 SMNVEV (reference sequence).

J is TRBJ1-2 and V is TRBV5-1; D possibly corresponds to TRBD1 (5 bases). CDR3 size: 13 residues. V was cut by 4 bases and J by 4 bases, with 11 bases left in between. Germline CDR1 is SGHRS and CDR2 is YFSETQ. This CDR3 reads CASSDRAFYGYTF. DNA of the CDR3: TGCGCCAGCAGCGACAGAGCCTTCTATGGCTACACCTTC.

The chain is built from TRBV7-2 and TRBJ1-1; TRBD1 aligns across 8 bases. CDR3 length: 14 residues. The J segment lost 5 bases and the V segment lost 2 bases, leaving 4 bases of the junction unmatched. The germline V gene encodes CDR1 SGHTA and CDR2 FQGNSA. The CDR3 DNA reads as TGTGCCAGCAGCTTACAGGGGGCTATAACTGAAGCTTTCTTT. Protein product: CASSLQGAITEAFF.

This chain's CDR3 is CASSPPGPGQGAAFF. The CDR3 DNA reads as TGTGCCAGCTCACCCCCCGGTCCGGGACAGGGTGCGGCTTTCTTT. J is TRBJ1-1 and V is TRBV18; TRBD1 matches at 9 bases. Unmatched junction bases numbered 13, after V lost 3 bases and J lost 11 bases. CDR3 size: 15 residues. Germline CDR1 reads KGHSH; CDR2 reads LQKENI.

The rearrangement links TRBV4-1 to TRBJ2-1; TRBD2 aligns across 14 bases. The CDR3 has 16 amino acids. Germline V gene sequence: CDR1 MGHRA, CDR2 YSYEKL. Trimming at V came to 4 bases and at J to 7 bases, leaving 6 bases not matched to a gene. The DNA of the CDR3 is TGCGCCAGCAGCCTAAGACTAGCGGGGGGGCCTAATGAGCAGTTCTTC. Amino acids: CASSLRLAGGPNEQFF.